The subject of this entry is one TCR beta chain. What it binds is unknown. A multiplex PCR was run with 60 Vbeta primers and 13 Jbeta primers. Assay used: immunoSEQ multiplex PCR; TCRdb lists only in-frame clones, some missing. The sample contains approximately 150,000 clones, 81% of which appear only once. Trimming took 0 bases from V and 0 from J, leaving 8 bases between them. The CDR3 is 15 residues long. In germline, CDR1 is MNHEY, CDR2 SVGAGI. This entry belongs to a study of cytomegalovirus exposure and HLA in healthy donors. Points from the study as a whole: TCR sequences were mostly rare, though some public TCRs occurred in many donors.

The sample comprised PBMCs. V is TRBV6-5 and J is TRBJ1-1; D not resolved. This receptor was taken from a man over 45 in good health and CMV-seropositive. CDR3 sequence: CASSYSGGMNTEAFF. The CDR3 nucleotides are TGTGCCAGCAGTTACTCGGGAGGGATGAACACTGAAGCTTTCTTT.